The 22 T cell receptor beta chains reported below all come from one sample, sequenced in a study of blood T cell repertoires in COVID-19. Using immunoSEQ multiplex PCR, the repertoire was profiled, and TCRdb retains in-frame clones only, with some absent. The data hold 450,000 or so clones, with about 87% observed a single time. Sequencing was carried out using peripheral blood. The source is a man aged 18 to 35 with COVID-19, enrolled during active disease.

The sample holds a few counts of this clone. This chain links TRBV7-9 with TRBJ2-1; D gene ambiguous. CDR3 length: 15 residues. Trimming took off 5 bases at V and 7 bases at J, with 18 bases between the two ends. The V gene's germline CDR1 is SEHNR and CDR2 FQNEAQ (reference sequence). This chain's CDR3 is CASSPITTLWNEQFF. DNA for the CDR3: TGTGCCAGCAGCCCGATCACTACTCTGTGGAATGAGCAGTTCTTC.

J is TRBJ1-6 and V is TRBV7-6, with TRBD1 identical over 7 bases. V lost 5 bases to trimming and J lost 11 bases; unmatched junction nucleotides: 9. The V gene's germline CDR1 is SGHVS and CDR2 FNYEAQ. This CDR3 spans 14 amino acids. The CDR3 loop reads CASSLDRAQTPLHF. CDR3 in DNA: TGTGCCAGCAGCCTAGACAGGGCCCAAACACCCCTCCACTTT.

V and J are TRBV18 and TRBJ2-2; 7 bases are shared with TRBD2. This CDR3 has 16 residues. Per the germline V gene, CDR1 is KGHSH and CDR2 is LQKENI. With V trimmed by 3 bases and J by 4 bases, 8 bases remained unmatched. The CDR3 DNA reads TGTGCCAGCTCACCGGCCGGGACGGGAGGCACCGGGGAGCTGTTTTTT. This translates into CASSPAGTGGTGELFF.

CDR3 sequence reads: CASSYSKRETQYF. The CDR3 DNA is TGTGCCAGCAGTTACTCTAAGAGGGAGACCCAGTACTTC. The chain employs TRBV6-6 and TRBJ2-5; D remains unclear. There are 13 residues in the CDR3. Germline CDR1 and CDR2: MNHNY and SVGAGI (reference sequence). Deletions cut 0 bases from V and 5 bases from J, with 7 bases between.

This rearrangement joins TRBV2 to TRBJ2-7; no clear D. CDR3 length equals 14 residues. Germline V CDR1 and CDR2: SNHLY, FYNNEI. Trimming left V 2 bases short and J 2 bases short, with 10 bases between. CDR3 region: CASSEISMAYEQYF. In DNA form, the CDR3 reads TGTGCCAGCAGTGAAATTTCTATGGCCTACGAGCAGTACTTC.

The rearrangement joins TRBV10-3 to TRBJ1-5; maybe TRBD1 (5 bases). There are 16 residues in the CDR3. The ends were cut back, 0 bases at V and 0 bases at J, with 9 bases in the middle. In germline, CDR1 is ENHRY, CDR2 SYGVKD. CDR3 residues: CAISESIGGSNQPQHF. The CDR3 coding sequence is TGTGCCATCAGTGAGTCGATCGGGGGTAGCAATCAGCCCCAGCATTTT.

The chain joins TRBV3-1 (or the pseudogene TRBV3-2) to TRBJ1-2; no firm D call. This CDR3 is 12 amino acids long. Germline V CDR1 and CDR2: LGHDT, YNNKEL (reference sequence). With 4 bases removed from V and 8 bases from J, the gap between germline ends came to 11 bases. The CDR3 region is CASSLGISGYTF. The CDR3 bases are TGTGCCAGCAGCCTCGGGATTTCGGGCTACACCTTC.

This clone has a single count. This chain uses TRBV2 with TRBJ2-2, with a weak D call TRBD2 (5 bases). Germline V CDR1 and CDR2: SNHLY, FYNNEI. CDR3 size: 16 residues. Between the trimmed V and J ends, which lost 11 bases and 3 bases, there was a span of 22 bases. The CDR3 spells CALRGSWAGDTGELFF. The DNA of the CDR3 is TGTGCCCTCCGAGGGAGTTGGGCAGGAGACACCGGGGAGCTGTTTTTT. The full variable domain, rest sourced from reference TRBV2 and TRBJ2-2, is EPEVTQTPSHQVTQMGQEVILRCVPISNHLYFYWYRQILGQKVEFLVSFYNNEISEKSEIFDDQFSVERPDGSNFTLKIRSTKLEDSAMYFCALRGSWAGDTGELFFGEGSRLTVL.

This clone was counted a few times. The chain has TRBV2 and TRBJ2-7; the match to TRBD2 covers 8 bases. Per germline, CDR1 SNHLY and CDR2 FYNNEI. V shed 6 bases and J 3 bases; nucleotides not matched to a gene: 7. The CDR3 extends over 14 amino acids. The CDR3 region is CASRGAGGRYEQYF. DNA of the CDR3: TGTGCCAGCAGGGGGGCGGGAGGTCGCTACGAGCAGTACTTC.

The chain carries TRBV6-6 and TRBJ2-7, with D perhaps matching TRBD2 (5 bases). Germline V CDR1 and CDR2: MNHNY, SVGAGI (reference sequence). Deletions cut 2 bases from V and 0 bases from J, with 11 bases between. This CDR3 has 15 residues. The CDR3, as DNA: TGTGCCAGCAGTTACGGGAGAGATTCCTCCTACGAGCAGTACTTC. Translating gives CASSYGRDSSYEQYF.

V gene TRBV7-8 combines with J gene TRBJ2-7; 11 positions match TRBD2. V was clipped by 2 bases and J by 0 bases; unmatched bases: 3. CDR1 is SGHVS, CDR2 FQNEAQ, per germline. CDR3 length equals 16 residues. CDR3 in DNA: TGTGCCAGCAGCTTAAGACTAGCGGGGAGCTCCTACGAGCAGTACTTC. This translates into CASSLRLAGSSYEQYF.

The chain's CDR3 is CASSYTGNEQFF. The CDR3, as DNA: TGTGCCAGCAGTTACACAGGGAATGAGCAGTTCTTC. The gene calls are TRBV6-6 and TRBJ2-1; TRBD1 might be the D (6 bases). From germline, CDR1 is MNHNY and CDR2 SVGAGI (reference sequence). The ends were cut back, 2 bases at V and 7 bases at J, with 6 bases in the middle. The CDR3 has 12 amino acids.

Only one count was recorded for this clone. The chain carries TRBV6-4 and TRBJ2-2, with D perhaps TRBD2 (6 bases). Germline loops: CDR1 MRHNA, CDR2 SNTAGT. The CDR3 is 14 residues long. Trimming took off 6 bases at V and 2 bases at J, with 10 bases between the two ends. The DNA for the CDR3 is TGTGCCAGCAGCTCCGGGAGAAACACCGGGGAGCTGTTTTTT. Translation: CASSSGRNTGELFF.

The CDR3 nucleotides read TGTGCCAGCAGTGAATTGGAGGTCGAGCAGTACTTC. Amino acid sequence: CASSELEVEQYF. The genes are TRBV25-1 and TRBJ2-7, with a tentative D call TRBD2 (5 bases). This CDR3 is 12 amino acids long. V lost 1 base to trimming and J lost 6 bases, with 7 bases between them. The V gene's germline CDR1 is MGHDK and CDR2 SYGVNS.

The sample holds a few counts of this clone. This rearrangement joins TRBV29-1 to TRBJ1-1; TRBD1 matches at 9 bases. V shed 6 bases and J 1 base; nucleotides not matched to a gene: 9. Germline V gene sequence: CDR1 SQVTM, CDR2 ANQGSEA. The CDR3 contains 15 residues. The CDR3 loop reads CSVHPTGGSNTEAFF. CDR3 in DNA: TGCAGCGTCCACCCCACAGGGGGCTCGAACACTGAAGCTTTCTTT. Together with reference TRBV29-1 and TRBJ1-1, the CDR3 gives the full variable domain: SAVISQKPSRDICQRGTSLTIQCQVDSQVTMMFWYRQQPGQSLTLIATANQGSEATYESGFVIDKFPISRPNLTFSTLTVSNMSPEDSSIYLCSVHPTGGSNTEAFFGQGTRLTVV.

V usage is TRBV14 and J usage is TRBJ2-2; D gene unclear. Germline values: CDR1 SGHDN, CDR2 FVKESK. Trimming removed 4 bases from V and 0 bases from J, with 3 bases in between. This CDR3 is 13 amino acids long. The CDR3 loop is CASSPSNTGELFF. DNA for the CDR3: TGTGCCAGCAGCCCCTCGAACACCGGGGAGCTGTTTTTT.

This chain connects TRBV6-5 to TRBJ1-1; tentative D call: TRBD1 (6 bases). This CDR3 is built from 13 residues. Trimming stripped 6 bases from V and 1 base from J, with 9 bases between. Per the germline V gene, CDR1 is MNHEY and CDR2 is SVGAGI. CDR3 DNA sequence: TGTGCCAGCAGCAGGGGTGGGAACACTGAAGCTTTCTTT. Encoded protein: CASSRGGNTEAFF.

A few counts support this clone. The CDR3 sequence: CASSSFGRMSYNEQFF. The CDR3 region has the DNA TGTGCCAGCAGTTCGTTCGGGAGAATGTCCTACAATGAGCAGTTCTTC. This chain joins TRBV6-5 and TRBJ2-1; D is perhaps TRBD2 (6 bases). V shed 4 bases and J shed 1 base, with 14 bases lying between them. The germline gives CDR1 MNHEY, CDR2 SVGAGI. CDR3 length: 16 residues.

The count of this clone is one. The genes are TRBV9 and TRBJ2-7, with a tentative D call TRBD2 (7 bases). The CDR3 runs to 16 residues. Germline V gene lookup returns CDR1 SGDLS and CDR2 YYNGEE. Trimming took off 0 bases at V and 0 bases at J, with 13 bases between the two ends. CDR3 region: CASSVGAGDISYEQYF. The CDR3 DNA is TGTGCCAGCAGCGTAGGGGCGGGGGACATCTCCTACGAGCAGTACTTC. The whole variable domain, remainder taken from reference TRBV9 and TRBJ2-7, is DSGVTQTPKHLITATGQRVTLRCSPRSGDLSVYWYQQSLDQGLQFLIQYYNGEERAKGNILERFSAQQFPDLHSELNLSSLELGDSALYFCASSVGAGDISYEQYFGPGTRLTVT.

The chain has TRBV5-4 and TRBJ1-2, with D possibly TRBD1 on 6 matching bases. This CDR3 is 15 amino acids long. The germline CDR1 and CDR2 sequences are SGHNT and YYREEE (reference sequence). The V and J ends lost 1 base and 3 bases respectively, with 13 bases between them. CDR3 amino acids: CASSLFGGADYGYTF. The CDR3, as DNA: TGTGCCAGCAGCTTGTTTGGGGGGGCGGACTATGGCTACACCTTC.

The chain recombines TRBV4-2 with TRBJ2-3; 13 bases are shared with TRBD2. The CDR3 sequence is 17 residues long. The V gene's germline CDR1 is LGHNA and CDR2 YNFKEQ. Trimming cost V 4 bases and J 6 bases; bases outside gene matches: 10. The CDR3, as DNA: TGTGCCAGCAGCCCGCATACTAGCGGGAGGGCCGCGGATACGCAGTATTTT. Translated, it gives CASSPHTSGRAADTQYF.

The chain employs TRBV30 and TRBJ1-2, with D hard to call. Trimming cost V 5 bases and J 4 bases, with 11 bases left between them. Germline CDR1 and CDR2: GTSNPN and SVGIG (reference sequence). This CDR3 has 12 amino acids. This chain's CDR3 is CAWAPGSYGYTF. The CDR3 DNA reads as TGTGCCTGGGCTCCGGGAAGCTATGGCTACACCTTC. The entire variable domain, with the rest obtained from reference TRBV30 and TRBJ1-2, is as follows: SQTIHQWPATLVQPVGSPLSLECTVEGTSNPNLYWYRQAAGRGLQLLFYSVGIGQISSEVPQNLSASRPQDRQFILSSKKLLLSDSGFYLCAWAPGSYGYTFGSGTRLTVV.